Shown below are 24 T cell receptor beta chains from a single sample sequenced in a study of blood T cell repertoires in COVID-19. Clones were sequenced by immunoSEQ multiplex PCR, and TCRdb holds only the in-frame ones, with some missing. The sample shows tens of thousands of clones, roughly 85% of them seen only once. The sequenced sample was peripheral blood. The receptors were gathered from a human donor in a cohort sampled during active COVID-19.

This chain links TRBV7-9 with TRBJ2-7; D unclear. Germline values: CDR1 SEHNR, CDR2 FQNEAQ (reference sequence). V was cut by 3 bases and J by 3 bases, with 12 bases left in between. This CDR3 has 14 residues. The CDR3 loop reads CASSLRPEVYEQYF. DNA for the CDR3: TGTGCCAGCAGCTTGAGACCCGAGGTCTACGAGCAGTACTTC.

The rearrangement uses TRBV11-3 and TRBJ2-4, with D perhaps matching TRBD2 (5 bases). Deletions cut 4 bases from V and 8 bases from J, with 15 bases between. CDR3 length equals 14 residues. Per the germline V gene, CDR1 is SGHNT and CDR2 is YENEEA. In DNA, the CDR3 is TGTGCCAGCAGCTCGCGGGCCCGTGGGGACATTCAGTACTTC. Encoded protein: CASSSRARGDIQYF.

This chain joins TRBV2 and TRBJ1-1; TRBD1 matches at 7 bases. The CDR3 extends over 13 amino acids. Unmatched junction bases numbered 4, after V lost 7 bases and J lost 2 bases. Per the germline V gene, CDR1 is SNHLY and CDR2 is FYNNEI. In DNA form, the CDR3 reads TGTGCCAGCAATCAGGGGGGAAACACTGAAGCTTTCTTT. Translating it yields CASNQGGNTEAFF.

This clone was recorded only once. This sequence joins TRBV5-1 and TRBJ2-3; 10 bases fit TRBD1. Trimming took 4 bases from V and 6 from J; bases not matched to a gene: 5. In germline, CDR1 is SGHRS, CDR2 YFSETQ. The CDR3 is made up of 14 amino acids. Here the CDR3 DNA reads TGCGCCAGCAGCCCGGGACAGGGGTGGGATACGCAGTATTTT. This sequence encodes CASSPGQGWDTQYF.

The chain joins TRBV3-1 (or the pseudogene TRBV3-2) to TRBJ2-7, with TRBD2 identical over 7 bases. This CDR3 spans 15 amino acids. Looked up from germline, CDR1 is LGHDT and CDR2 is YNNKEL (reference sequence). V shed 1 base, J shed 2 bases, and the junction held 5 bases outside the gene matches. DNA of the CDR3: TGTGCCAGCAGCCAAGCGAGCGGGATCACCTACGAGCAGTACTTC. Translated: CASSQASGITYEQYF.

The gene calls are TRBV2 and TRBJ2-7; tentative D call: TRBD1 (5 bases). The ends were cut back, 9 bases at V and 6 bases at J, with 12 bases in the middle. This CDR3 contains 11 residues. The V gene's germline CDR1 is SNHLY and CDR2 FYNNEI. This CDR3 is CARGADGEQYF. In DNA form, the CDR3 reads TGTGCCAGAGGGGCCGACGGCGAGCAGTACTTC.

This clone was counted only a few times. This rearrangement joins TRBV28 to TRBJ1-4; the D gene is possibly TRBD1 (6 bases). The germline CDR1 and CDR2 sequences are MDHEN and SYDVKM. The germline V and J ends were trimmed by 5 bases and 4 bases, with 20 bases remaining between them. CDR3 size: 17 residues. In DNA form, the CDR3 reads TGTGCCAGCAGTATCTCCCGCGGGGGGCGACGTAATGAAAAACTGTTTTTT. This codes for CASSISRGGRRNEKLFF.

J is TRBJ1-5 and V is TRBV28; 8 bases align to TRBD1. The CDR3 runs to 14 residues. CDR1 is MDHEN and CDR2 is SYDVKM in the germline V gene. With V trimmed by 3 bases and J by 7 bases, 5 bases remained unmatched. CDR3 nucleotides: TGTGCCAGCAGTTTGGACAGGGCATGGCAGCCCCAGCATTTT. Protein product: CASSLDRAWQPQHF.

The chain uses TRBV4-1 and TRBJ1-1, with 8 nucleotides matching TRBD1. From germline, CDR1 is MGHRA and CDR2 YSYEKL. The CDR3 spans 18 residues. The V segment lost 4 bases and the J segment 3 bases; nucleotides outside the gene matches: 16. As DNA, the CDR3 is TGCGCCAGCAGCCCGATTGGACAGGGACCCTGGGCGCACACTGAAGCTTTCTTT. Encoded protein: CASSPIGQGPWAHTEAFF.

The V gene is TRBV6-5, the J gene TRBJ2-2, with TRBD1 identical over 8 bases. CDR1 is MNHEY, CDR2 SVGAGI, per germline. With 6 bases clipped from V and 4 bases from J, the junction kept 7 bases outside the gene matches. The CDR3 is 15 residues long. CDR3 sequence: CASRWDRKFTGELFF. The CDR3, as DNA: TGTGCCAGCAGGTGGGACAGGAAGTTCACCGGGGAGCTGTTTTTT.

This chain links TRBV6-1 with TRBJ1-1; D perhaps matches TRBD1 (5 bases). V was pared by 1 base and J by 4 bases, with 10 bases between. The CDR3 sequence is 14 residues long. Germline V gene data show CDR1 as MNHNS and CDR2 as SASEGT. The DNA of the CDR3 is TGTGCCAGCAGTGAAGAAGGGGTAGCCACTGAAGCTTTCTTT. Residues: CASSEEGVATEAFF.

This rearrangement joins TRBV11-2 to TRBJ1-2, with TRBD1 as a possible D gene (5 bases). V gave up 5 bases and J gave up 5 bases, with 18 bases separating them. In germline, CDR1 is SGHAT, CDR2 FQNNGV. The CDR3 has 15 residues. CDR3: CASSPQQALGYGYTF. CDR3 DNA sequence: TGTGCCAGCAGCCCTCAACAGGCGTTGGGGTATGGCTACACCTTC.

The chain recombines TRBV30 with TRBJ1-4; unclear D gene. Germline loops: CDR1 GTSNPN, CDR2 SVGIG (reference sequence). V was trimmed by 3 bases and J by 8 bases, leaving 13 bases between them. This CDR3 comprises 13 residues. Here the CDR3 DNA reads TGTGCCTGGAGGGCAGGCCTCATCGAAAAACTGTTTTTT. This gives the protein CAWRAGLIEKLFF.

This clone was observed a few times. The gene calls are TRBV2 and TRBJ2-1, with D maybe TRBD1 (6 bases). V was shortened by 1 base and J by 5 bases, with 12 bases between the two germline ends. The CDR3 length is 15 residues. The germline CDR1 and CDR2 sequences are SNHLY and FYNNEI. CDR3 sequence: CASSEGRGLNNEQFF. CDR3 DNA sequence: TGTGCCAGCAGTGAAGGCAGGGGCTTAAACAATGAGCAGTTCTTC. Supplemented by reference TRBV2 and TRBJ2-1, the full variable domain reads EPEVTQTPSHQVTQMGQEVILRCVPISNHLYFYWYRQILGQKVEFLVSFYNNEISEKSEIFDDQFSVERPDGSNFTLKIRSTKLEDSAMYFCASSEGRGLNNEQFFGPGTRLTVL.

A word on this clone: Other nucleotide sequences from this sample produce the same CDR3. The V and J genes are TRBV15 and TRBJ1-2; D uncertain. Germline V gives CDR1 LNHNV, CDR2 YYDKDF (reference sequence). The CDR3 runs to 12 residues. Trimming took off 0 bases at V and 8 bases at J, with 7 bases between the two ends. The CDR3 protein is CATSRDRGGYTF. The CDR3 DNA follows: TGTGCCACCAGCAGAGATCGAGGGGGCTACACCTTC. Full variable domain (outside the CDR3, taken from reference TRBV15 and TRBJ1-2): DAMVIQNPRYQVTQFGKPVTLSCSQTLNHNVMYWYQQKSSQAPKLLFHYYDKDFNNEADTPDNFQSRRPNTSFCFLDIRSPGLGDTAMYLCATSRDRGGYTFGSGTRLTVV.

This clone is a singleton in its sample. This sequence joins TRBV30 and TRBJ2-2; TRBD2 matches at 7 bases. The germline V gene has CDR1 GTSNPN and CDR2 SVGIG (reference sequence). The length of the CDR3 is 14 residues. J was trimmed by 5 bases and V by 1 base; bases with no gene match: 4. The CDR3 protein is CAWSGGGETGELFF. In nucleotides, the CDR3 is TGTGCCTGGAGTGGGGGGGGTGAAACCGGGGAGCTGTTTTTT.

J is TRBJ2-7 and V is TRBV27, with 12 bases lining up with TRBD2. V lost 7 bases, J lost 1 base, and 8 bases stayed unmatched. The CDR3 length is 16 residues. Germline CDR1 reads MNHEY; CDR2 reads SMNVEV (reference sequence). The CDR3 DNA is TGTGCCAGCACCACGAAGCTAGCGGGGGGGTCCTACGAGCAGTACTTC. This codes for CASTTKLAGGSYEQYF.

This sequence joins TRBV10-1 and TRBJ1-1; maybe TRBD1 (6 bases). The CDR3 has 10 amino acids. Germline V CDR1 and CDR2: WNHNN, SYGVQD (reference sequence). The CDR3 coding sequence is TGCGACCCAGGGGTTCCTGAAGCTTTCTTT. As protein: CDPGVPEAFF.

V and J are TRBV7-3 and TRBJ1-5, with D maybe TRBD1 (6 bases). Germline CDR1 and CDR2: SGHTA and FQGTGA. The germline V and J ends were trimmed by 2 bases and 4 bases, with 6 bases remaining between them. There are 13 residues in the CDR3. The CDR3 sequence is CASSLDRNQPQHF. For the CDR3, the DNA is TGTGCCAGCAGCTTAGACAGGAATCAGCCCCAGCATTTT.

The V gene is TRBV28, the J gene TRBJ2-7; D ambiguous. The CDR3 runs 11 residues. CDR1 MDHEN and CDR2 SYDVKM come from the germline V gene. V was clipped by 4 bases and J by 1 base, with 2 bases between them. CDR3 sequence (DNA): TGTGCCAGCAGTTCATCCTACGAGCAGTACTTC. Translating gives CASSSSYEQYF.

The chain links TRBV30 to TRBJ2-1, with 8 bases matching TRBD1. Germline lookup yields CDR1 GTSNPN and CDR2 SVGIG (reference sequence). The CDR3 extends over 16 amino acids. The ends lost 2 bases at V and 2 bases at J; junction bases unmatched: 8. The CDR3 sequence: CAWSRFGTGTYNEQFF. As DNA, the CDR3 is TGTGCCTGGAGTCGCTTCGGGACAGGAACCTACAATGAGCAGTTCTTC.

V and J are TRBV12-3 or TRBV12-4 and TRBJ1-1; D gene unclear. Between the trimmed V and J ends, which lost 3 bases and 3 bases, there was a span of 8 bases. This CDR3 comprises 13 residues. CDR3 coding DNA: TGTGCCAGCAGTTTCACAGCCGACACTGAAGCTTTCTTT. Protein sequence: CASSFTADTEAFF.

The J gene is TRBJ1-1, the V gene TRBV4-2; D ambiguous. Per the germline V gene, CDR1 is LGHNA and CDR2 is YNFKEQ. This CDR3 is built from 15 residues. Between the trimmed V and J ends, which lost 3 bases and 0 bases, there was a span of 11 bases. DNA for the CDR3: TGTGCCAGCAGCCAGACTATGGGCATGAACACTGAAGCTTTCTTT. This gives the protein CASSQTMGMNTEAFF.

The chain joins TRBV5-1 to TRBJ1-1, with 12 bases that match TRBD1. V lost 4 bases to trimming and J lost 4 bases; unmatched junction nucleotides: 5. The CDR3 length is 15 residues. CDR1 is SGHRS and CDR2 is YFSETQ in the germline V gene. CDR3 protein: CASSTGTGGITEAFF. The CDR3 DNA reads TGCGCCAGCAGCACCGGGACAGGGGGCATCACTGAAGCTTTCTTT.